This T cell receptor (beta chain) was documented in a study of blood T cell repertoires in COVID-19. Study-wide background: Collection of acute and convalescent COVID-19 samples took place in the United States, Italy and Spain. Sources were T cells, B-cell-depleted T cells, or PBMCs; the material itself was cDNA or gDNA.

The CDR3 is 15 amino acids. From germline, CDR1 is SGHRS and CDR2 YFSETQ. V lost 4 bases and J 0 bases, leaving 10 bases between the germline ends. In the study's own analysis: Nucleated cell number was recorded as an estimate derived from reference gene primer amplification. Sequencing was performed with immunoSEQ multiplex PCR; in TCRdb, only in-frame clones are kept and a portion is missing. V and J calls and clone size are those listed in that table; D and trimming were worked out from the DNA. The sample comprises about 250,000 clones, around 83% of which are singletons, and roughly 5.7% rests with the top ten.

The receptor's source is an elderly man with acute or convalescent COVID-19. Sequencing was carried out using peripheral blood. The rearrangement uses TRBV5-1 and TRBJ1-4; possibly TRBD1 for D (5 bases). The CDR3 bases are TGCGCCAGCAGCCGGTCGGGGGCAACTAATGAAAAACTGTTTTTT. Amino acids: CASSRSGATNEKLFF.